The present T cell receptor beta chain was sequenced within a study of human T cells and chemical hapten exposure. In TCRdb, the RACE reads were re-called with MiXCR into one record per CDR3 protein. Of 25,000 to 35,000 distinct CDR3 sequences in the sample, nearly 6% were seen once. Indicated time point: patch test 3, about 24 weeks after DPC sensitization. This sample's treatment: therapeutic diphenylcyclopropenone sensitization with weekly scalp DPC. The CDR3 extends over 14 amino acids. From germline, CDR1 is SEHNR and CDR2 FQNEAQ (reference sequence). This clonotype turned up a few times. A read error may be the cause here, since a much bigger clone is one base away.

This receptor was identified in a man younger than 45 with alopecia areata. Some clones in this sample may be carry-over from other donors' samples. The rearrangement joins TRBV7-9 to TRBJ2-5; 8 bases match TRBD1. Sequencing used whole blood, obtained in connection with sensitization to the hapten diphenylcyclopropenone (DPC). The CDR3 nucleotides read TGTGTCAGCAGCCTCAGACAGGGGCAAGAGACCCAGTACTTC. Amino acid sequence: CVSSLRQGQETQYF.